This T cell receptor beta chain was sequenced for a study of post-analysis software for immune sequencing data (dated by TCRdb to about 2015). In terms of the full investigation: The recorded disease courses included relapsing-remitting, secondary progressive and progressive-relapsing multiple sclerosis, and some patients had no subtype annotation. The patient repertoires were compared against approximately eleven previously published healthy control repertoires obtained from donors aged about 6 to 26 years. A subset of samples was prepared in parallel using single-end sample barcoding, then pooled and co-amplified after Illumina adapter ligation.

Relative to germline, V is 0 bases shorter and J is 3 bases shorter, with 17 bases between their ends. Inclusive of the bounding cysteine and phenylalanine, the CDR3 is 17 residues long. The CDR3 DNA has 51 bases and is translated from base 1. The germline V gene (reference sequence) specifies LNHNV as CDR1 and YYDKDF as CDR2. This clonotype appeared a few times. The antigen it recognizes is unknown. No quality values exist for individual bases; no much larger clone is one base distant. The study at large found these results: Four or five TRBV segments, including TRBV5-6, TRBV5-1 and TRBV20-1, were significantly more frequent in patients than controls. Multiple sclerosis patients had significantly lower normalized Chao1 diversity than controls, a result that suggests substantial peripheral T-cell clonal expansion. The control group was slightly older than the multiple sclerosis patient group. Strong co-clustering of samples prepared in the same batch was shown by direct clustering with F measure, prompting a batch-effect correction.

Receptors were amplified or captured by PCR. The sample was run on an Illumina HiSeq 2500. Unique molecular identifiers were incorporated into TCR beta cDNA libraries to reduce PCR and sequencing biases. Some 500,000 cDNA molecules were obtained per 1 to 10 million input T cells, so each molecule approximated one T cell. The patient libraries were prepared and sequenced using the same protocol as the earlier healthy control dataset. Within a given batch, samples were prepared together, multiplexed and sequenced on the same HiSeq lane. Regarding the original processing steps: Raw barcoded reads were processed with MIGEC, discarding single-read molecular identifier groups before consensus assembly and CDR3 extraction. Clonotype tables were post-analysed with VDJtools, and diversity was normalized by down-sampling all datasets to the smallest sample size. To correct batch-related cross-sample contamination, repertoire overlap clustering matched CDR3 amino acid sequences but not nucleotide sequences. TCRdb itself trimmed the public reads at Q25 with fastp, ran MiXCR and retained productive beta chains. Here each entry gathers all rows of one CDR3 protein and keeps the most common genes and DNA. The V and J calls follow TCRdb's processing rather than the paper's. In this sample the table shows 650,000 to 900,000 distinct CDR3 sequences, under 60% of which occur a single time. Clones ranked in the top ten supply 4.9% of the sample.

TCR beta repertoires were profiled from peripheral blood of roughly 13 young patients with multiple sclerosis to demonstrate the VDJtools post-analysis software. The multiple sclerosis patients were children and adolescents ranging in age from roughly 6 to 15 years. This TCR came from a girl aged 10 to 17 with multiple sclerosis. The specimen sequenced was blood. The chain employs TRBV15 and TRBJ1-2; TRBD1 is a possible D gene, resting on 5 matching bases. The nucleotide sequence reads as follows: TGTGCCACCAGCAGAGATTGGGGGACTCCGGAGGACTATGGCTACACCTTC. This encodes CATSRDWGTPEDYGYTF.